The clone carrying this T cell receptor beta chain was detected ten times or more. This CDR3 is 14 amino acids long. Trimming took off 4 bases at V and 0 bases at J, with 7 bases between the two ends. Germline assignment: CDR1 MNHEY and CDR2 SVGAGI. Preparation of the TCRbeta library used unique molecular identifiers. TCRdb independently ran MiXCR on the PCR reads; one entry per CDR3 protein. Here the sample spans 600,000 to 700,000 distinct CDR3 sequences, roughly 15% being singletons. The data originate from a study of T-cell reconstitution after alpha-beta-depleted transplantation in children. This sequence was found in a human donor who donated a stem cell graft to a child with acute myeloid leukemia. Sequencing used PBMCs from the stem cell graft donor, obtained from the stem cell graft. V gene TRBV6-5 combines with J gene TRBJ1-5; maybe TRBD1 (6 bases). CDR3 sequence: CASSWDNSNQPQHF. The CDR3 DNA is TGTGCCAGCAGTTGGGACAATAGCAATCAGCCCCAGCATTTT.